The 30 T cell receptor beta chains in this list originate from one sample, sequenced in a study of blood T cell repertoires in COVID-19. Generated by immunoSEQ multiplex PCR, the TCRdb table keeps only in-frame clones and is missing some. The data show under 200,000 clones, about four fifths seen once. Sequenced input: PBMCs or T cells enriched from blood (not recorded which). These receptors were collected from a woman aged 60-70 years who had recovered from COVID-19.

The V call is TRBV4-1, the J call TRBJ2-1, with D uncertain. This CDR3 spans 14 amino acids. V was cut by 2 bases and J by 7 bases, with 12 bases left in between. Germline loops: CDR1 MGHRA, CDR2 YSYEKL. The CDR3 DNA reads TGCGCCAGCAGCCAACCCCTAGAGAGGAATGAGCAGTTCTTC. This codes for CASSQPLERNEQFF.

The V call is TRBV3-1 (or the pseudogene TRBV3-2), the J call TRBJ1-1; TRBD1 agrees at 7 bases. CDR1 and CDR2 from the germline V gene are LGHDT and YNNKEL (reference sequence). The trim removed 4 bases at V and 1 base at J, leaving 6 bases unmatched. CDR3 length: 15 residues. DNA for the CDR3: TGTGCCAGCAGCCTAATGACAGGGACGAACACTGAAGCTTTCTTT. Translating gives CASSLMTGTNTEAFF.

V is TRBV30 and J is TRBJ2-2; 7 bases are shared with TRBD2. This CDR3 contains 14 residues. Trimming removed 3 bases from V and 6 bases from J; junction bases left unmatched: 7. The germline V gene has CDR1 GTSNPN and CDR2 SVGIG (reference sequence). CDR3 nucleotides: TGTGCCTGGAGACTCCTTGGGGGGGCCGGGGAGCTGTTTTTT. Translated, it gives CAWRLLGGAGELFF.

The chain joins TRBV7-2 to TRBJ1-3; D not resolved. CDR1 and CDR2 (germline): SGHTA, FQGNSA. CDR3 size: 14 residues. Trimming removed 3 bases from V and 3 bases from J, with 9 bases in between. The CDR3 reads CASSLREGGNTIYF. The DNA of the CDR3 is TGTGCCAGCAGCTTGAGGGAGGGTGGAAACACCATATATTTT.

Points on this clone: The sample has other DNA sequences that encode this CDR3 too. This sequence joins TRBV29-1 and TRBJ1-2; 10 nucleotides line up with TRBD1. This CDR3 region has 14 residues. V was pared by 6 bases and J by 1 base, with 5 bases of the junction left unmatched. Germline values: CDR1 SQVTM, CDR2 ANQGSEA. CDR3 loop: CSVLRDRGNYGYTF. Here the CDR3 DNA reads TGCAGCGTATTACGGGACAGGGGTAACTATGGCTACACCTTC.

The chain joins TRBV24-1 to TRBJ2-5, with 8 positions matching TRBD1. J was trimmed by 7 bases and V by 3 bases; bases with no gene match: 15. Germline V gene sequence: CDR1 KGHDR, CDR2 SFDVKD. The CDR3 spans 17 residues. CDR3: CATSDLSRDRLRGTQYF. The CDR3 nucleotides read TGTGCCACCAGTGATCTCTCCCGGGACAGGCTAAGGGGGACCCAGTACTTC.

The V gene is TRBV19, the J gene TRBJ1-5, with D maybe TRBD1 (5 bases). V lost 5 bases and J 7 bases, leaving 12 bases between the germline ends. Germline assignment: CDR1 LNHDA and CDR2 SQIVND (reference sequence). There are 13 residues in the CDR3. The CDR3 DNA is TGTGCCAGTAGTCTTAGGGGCGAACAGCCCCAGCATTTT. Translating gives CASSLRGEQPQHF.

CDR3 amino acids: CASRGRGSVHEQYF. CDR3 bases: TGTGCCAGCAGGGGGAGGGGGTCTGTGCACGAGCAGTACTTC. The chain is built from TRBV25-1 and TRBJ2-7, with D possibly being TRBD2 (7 bases). The length of the CDR3 is 14 residues. The germline CDR1 and CDR2 sequences are MGHDK and SYGVNS. V lost 6 bases and J lost 5, with 17 bases in between.

This chain connects TRBV9 to TRBJ2-5; TRBD1 is a possible D gene (6 bases). Deletions cut 1 base from V and 5 bases from J, with 9 bases between. The germline CDR1 and CDR2 sequences are SGDLS and YYNGEE. The CDR3 contains 13 residues. The CDR3: CASSVSGAETQYF. As DNA, the CDR3 is TGTGCCAGCAGCGTATCAGGGGCCGAGACCCAGTACTTC.

The chain combines TRBV4-1 with TRBJ1-4, with D maybe TRBD1 (6 bases). The ends were cut back, 0 bases at V and 7 bases at J, with 15 bases in the middle. This CDR3 has 16 amino acids. Per the germline V gene, CDR1 is MGHRA and CDR2 is YSYEKL. The DNA of the CDR3 is TGCGCCAGCAGCCAAGATAGAGCGGGGGCAGCTGAAAAACTGTTTTTT. Its translation: CASSQDRAGAAEKLFF.

This rearrangement joins TRBV11-2 to TRBJ2-3; 11 nucleotides align to TRBD2. The CDR3 contains 16 residues. CDR1 and CDR2 (germline): SGHAT, FQNNGV. The V gene end was trimmed by 5 bases and the J gene end by 5 bases; junction bases not matched to a gene: 9. CDR3 residues: CASSLFSGGVKDTQYF. Here the CDR3 DNA reads TGTGCCAGCAGCCTCTTTAGCGGGGGGGTGAAAGATACGCAGTATTTT.

This chain uses TRBV3-1 (or the pseudogene TRBV3-2) with TRBJ1-1, with TRBD1 identical over 8 bases. This CDR3 is 14 amino acids long. The V gene's germline CDR1 is LGHDT and CDR2 YNNKEL (reference sequence). With 3 bases clipped from V and 9 bases from J, the junction kept 9 bases outside the gene matches. In nucleotides, the CDR3 is TGTGCCAGCAGCCATGCACCTTCAGGGGGCAAAGCTTTCTTT. This translates into CASSHAPSGGKAFF.

V is TRBV7-2 and J is TRBJ1-5; 7 bases are a match to TRBD1. The CDR3 extends over 15 amino acids. Germline-derived CDR1 and CDR2 are SGHTA and FQGNSA. V dropped 5 bases and J dropped 0; count of bases not matched to a gene: 4. In nucleotides, the CDR3 is TGTGCCAGCAGCCGGGACAGCAATAGCAATCAGCCCCAGCATTTT. Amino acid sequence: CASSRDSNSNQPQHF.

The chain joins TRBV7-3 to TRBJ1-1; D gene uncertain. CDR1 and CDR2 from the germline V gene are SGHTA and FQGTGA. V lost 2 bases and J lost 2, with 12 bases in between. This CDR3 comprises 15 residues. CDR3 in DNA: TGTGCCAGCAGCTTATGGGGAGGGCTAAACACTGAAGCTTTCTTT. It is translated as CASSLWGGLNTEAFF. Based on the CDR3 plus reference TRBV7-3 and TRBJ1-1, the full variable domain is GAGVSQTPSNKVTEKGKYVELRCDPISGHTALYWYRQSLGQGPEFLIYFQGTGAADDSGLPNDRFFAVRPEGSVSTLKIQRTERGDSAVYLCASSLWGGLNTEAFFGQGTRLTVV.

The rearrangement links TRBV30 to TRBJ1-5; possible D gene TRBD1, 6 bases. Germline CDR1 reads GTSNPN; CDR2 reads SVGIG (reference sequence). This CDR3 is 13 amino acids long. Trimming cost V 1 base and J 2 bases, with 6 bases left between them. CDR3 coding DNA: TGTGCCTGGAGTGACAGGGGCAATCAGCCCCAGCATTTT. Translated, it gives CAWSDRGNQPQHF. The full variable domain, completed using reference TRBV30 and TRBJ1-5, is SQTIHQWPATLVQPVGSPLSLECTVEGTSNPNLYWYRQAAGRGLQLLFYSVGIGQISSEVPQNLSASRPQDRQFILSSKKLLLSDSGFYLCAWSDRGNQPQHFGDGTRLSIL.

This chain uses TRBV2 with TRBJ2-2; D might be TRBD1 (7 bases). Germline CDR1 SNHLY, CDR2 FYNNEI. This CDR3 has 18 amino acids. V lost 2 bases and J 4 bases, leaving 20 bases between the germline ends. The CDR3 reads CASSELRIGGGVTGELFF. The CDR3 DNA sequence: TGTGCCAGCAGTGAACTTCGTATTGGAGGGGGCGTCACCGGGGAGCTGTTTTTT.

V is TRBV5-5 and J is TRBJ1-4; no clear D gene. This CDR3 comprises 15 residues. The germline V gene encodes CDR1 SGHKS and CDR2 YYEKEE (reference sequence). Trimming stripped 0 bases from V and 4 bases from J, with 10 bases between. The CDR3 sequence: CASSLDVQSNEKLFF. In DNA form, the CDR3 reads TGTGCCAGCAGCTTGGATGTACAGAGTAATGAAAAACTGTTTTTT.

The chain links TRBV3-1 (or the pseudogene TRBV3-2) to TRBJ1-1, with 8 bases identical to TRBD1. This CDR3 spans 14 amino acids. Germline CDR1 LGHDT, CDR2 YNNKEL (reference sequence). Unmatched junction bases numbered 13, after V lost 8 bases and J lost 8 bases. CDR3 protein: CASQPQAGTGEAFF. The CDR3 DNA reads as TGTGCCAGCCAGCCTCAGGCGGGGACAGGAGAAGCTTTCTTT.

The V call is TRBV3-1 (or the pseudogene TRBV3-2), the J call TRBJ2-3; D possibly corresponds to TRBD2 (7 bases). Germline values: CDR1 LGHDT, CDR2 YNNKEL (reference sequence). V lost 4 bases and J 1 base, leaving 18 bases between the germline ends. CDR3 size: 17 residues. CDR3 amino acids: CASSRSLGGLGTDTQYF. The CDR3 DNA reads as TGTGCCAGCAGCCGGTCCCTGGGGGGGCTCGGCACAGATACGCAGTATTTT.

The rearrangement links TRBV13 to TRBJ2-2, with a possible D match to TRBD1 (6 bases). From germline, CDR1 is PRHDT and CDR2 FYEKMQ (reference sequence). The CDR3 covers 15 residues. V was cut by 5 bases and J by 2 bases, with 12 bases left in between. CDR3 sequence reads: CASSAPGQNTGELFF. In nucleotides, the CDR3 is TGTGCCAGCAGCGCCCCGGGACAAAACACCGGGGAGCTGTTTTTT.

J is TRBJ1-6 and V is TRBV3-1 (or the pseudogene TRBV3-2); 12 bases map to TRBD1. The CDR3 has 14 amino acids. Trimming removed 3 bases from V and 10 bases from J; junction bases left unmatched: 1. Germline V gene data show CDR1 as LGHDT and CDR2 as YNNKEL (reference sequence). Written as DNA, the CDR3 is TGTGCCAGCAGCCAGGGGACAGGGGGCTCACCCCTCCACTTT. Protein product: CASSQGTGGSPLHF.

The chain links TRBV5-4 to TRBJ2-1; weak D call: TRBD2 (5 bases). The length of the CDR3 is 14 residues. Germline V CDR1 and CDR2: SGHNT, YYREEE (reference sequence). The V end lost 5 bases, the J end lost 10 bases, and 19 bases lay between the germline ends. DNA of the CDR3: TGTGCCAGCAGACTAGGAGGCGGCCTGGAGGAGCAGTTCTTC. It translates to CASRLGGGLEEQFF.

This chain joins TRBV13 and TRBJ1-2; D remains unclear. The V gene lost 0 bases and the J gene lost 0 bases, with 8 bases spanning the gap. Per the germline V gene, CDR1 is PRHDT and CDR2 is FYEKMQ (reference sequence). This CDR3 is built from 15 residues. The CDR3 loop is CASSLGASTNYGYTF. The CDR3 coding sequence is TGTGCCAGCAGCTTAGGCGCCAGTACTAACTATGGCTACACCTTC.

The genes are TRBV10-2 and TRBJ2-2, with 8 bases that match TRBD1. The germline V gene encodes CDR1 WSHSY and CDR2 SAAADI. The CDR3 is 16 residues long. The J segment lost 1 base and the V segment lost 2 bases, leaving 3 bases of the junction unmatched. The CDR3 reads CASSEQGAGNTGELFF. The CDR3, as DNA: TGCGCCAGCAGTGAGCAGGGGGCGGGGAACACCGGGGAGCTGTTTTTT.

The V call is TRBV5-1, the J call TRBJ2-1; the match to TRBD2 covers 10 bases. The CDR3 is 16 amino acids. The germline V gene has CDR1 SGHRS and CDR2 YFSETQ. V lost 3 bases to trimming and J lost 10 bases; unmatched junction nucleotides: 13. CDR3 nucleotides: TGCGCCAGCAGCTCCGGGGGACTAGCGATTGACGAGGAGCAGTTCTTC. Translated, it gives CASSSGGLAIDEEQFF.

This clone occurred many times. This chain joins TRBV5-6 and TRBJ2-7; D is undetermined. Trimming took off 3 bases at V and 3 bases at J, with 13 bases between the two ends. CDR1 is SGHDT, CDR2 YYEEEE, per germline. This CDR3 contains 14 residues. The CDR3 here is CASSWADGNYEQYF. CDR3 bases: TGTGCCAGCAGCTGGGCCGACGGAAACTACGAGCAGTACTTC. The variable domain in full, completed from reference TRBV5-6 and TRBJ2-7, reads DAGVTQSPTHLIKTRGQQVTLRCSPKSGHDTVSWYQQALGQGPQFIFQYYEEEERQRGNFPDRFSGHQFPNYSSELNVNALLLGDSALYLCASSWADGNYEQYFGPGTRLTVT.

The chain has TRBV9 and TRBJ2-3; 10 bases match TRBD2. CDR1 and CDR2 (germline): SGDLS, YYNGEE. V trimming: 3 bases; J trimming: 4 bases; junction bases outside the gene matches: 11. This CDR3 has 17 amino acids. CDR3 in amino acids: CASSASPGLAGADTQYF. The CDR3 region has the DNA TGTGCCAGCAGCGCCTCACCAGGGCTAGCGGGAGCAGATACGCAGTATTTT.

The chain uses TRBV11-2 and TRBJ1-2, with 7 bases identical to TRBD1. The trim removed 4 bases at V and 4 bases at J, leaving 3 bases unmatched. The CDR3 is made up of 13 amino acids. CDR1 and CDR2 (germline): SGHAT, FQNNGV. The CDR3 coding sequence is TGTGCCAGCAGCTCCACAGGGGTCTATGGCTACACCTTC. Protein product: CASSSTGVYGYTF.

The V call is TRBV11-2, the J call TRBJ1-1; 7 bases map to TRBD1. Germline V gene data show CDR1 as SGHAT and CDR2 as FQNNGV. V shed 5 bases and J 4 bases; nucleotides not matched to a gene: 16. CDR3 length: 17 amino acids. CDR3 coding DNA: TGTGCCAGCAGCGCCCGCACCACTACAGGGGTGGGCACTGAAGCTTTCTTT. Its protein is CASSARTTTGVGTEAFF.

The DNA of the CDR3 is TGTGCCAGCACTATTCACACAGGGGGAAAACTGTTTTTT. Translating gives CASTIHTGGKLFF. V gene TRBV25-1 combines with J gene TRBJ1-4, with TRBD1 matching over 8 bases. CDR1 and CDR2 from the germline V gene are MGHDK and SYGVNS. Trimming took 7 bases from V and 10 from J; bases not matched to a gene: 8. The CDR3 is 13 amino acids.